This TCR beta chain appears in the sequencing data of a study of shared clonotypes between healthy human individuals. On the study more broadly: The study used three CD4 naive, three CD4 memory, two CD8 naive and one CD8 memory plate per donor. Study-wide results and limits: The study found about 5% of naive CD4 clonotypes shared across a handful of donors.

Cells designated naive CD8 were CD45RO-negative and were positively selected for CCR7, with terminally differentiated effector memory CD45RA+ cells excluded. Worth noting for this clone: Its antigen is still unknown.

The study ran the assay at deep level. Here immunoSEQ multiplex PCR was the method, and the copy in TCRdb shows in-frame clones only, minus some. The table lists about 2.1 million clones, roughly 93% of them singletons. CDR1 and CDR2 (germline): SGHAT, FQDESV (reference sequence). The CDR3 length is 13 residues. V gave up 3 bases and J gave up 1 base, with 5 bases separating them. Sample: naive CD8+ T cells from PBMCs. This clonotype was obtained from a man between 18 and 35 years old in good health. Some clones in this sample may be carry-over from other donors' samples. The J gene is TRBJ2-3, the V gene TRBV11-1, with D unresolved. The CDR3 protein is CASSFGGTDTQYF. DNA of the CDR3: TGTGCCAGCAGCTTCGGCGGCACAGATACGCAGTATTTT.